This T cell receptor beta chain was sequenced in a study of T cell repertoires in cytomegalovirus infection. TCRdb re-derived calls from the reads in MiXCR, one entry per CDR3 protein. This table holds hundreds of thousands of distinct CDR3 sequences, around 30% found once. Comments on this clonotype: Its target is not known.

The clonotype originates from a human donor in good health (CMV status not recorded). Some clones in this sample may be carry-over from other donors' samples. Specimen: cultured PBMCs, collected from culture after CMV antigen stimulation.

The CDR3 nucleotides are TGTGCCAGCAGTGCCACTAGCGGGGGGGCCGCCTACGAGCAGTACTTC. Translation gives CASSATSGGAAYEQYF. The chain joins TRBV27 to TRBJ2-7; 13 nucleotides match TRBD2. Germline loops: CDR1 MNHEY, CDR2 SMNVEV (reference sequence). The J segment lost 2 bases and the V segment lost 5 bases, leaving 6 bases of the junction unmatched. This CDR3 contains 16 residues.